Sequencing of this T cell receptor beta chain was carried out in a study of blood T cell repertoires in COVID-19. The wider study: PBMCs, B-cell-depleted T cells, or T cells provided the cDNA or gDNA that made up the material.

Authors' analysis steps: Counts of nucleated cells, estimated from reference gene primer amplification, were obtained. Data came from immunoSEQ multiplex PCR; TCRdb stores just in-frame clones and leaves some out. V and J calls and clone size follow that table, whereas D and trimming were derived from the DNA. The table has some 460,000 clones, roughly 90% seen once. Germline CDR1 reads LNHDA; CDR2 reads SQIVND (reference sequence). This CDR3 spans 15 amino acids. V was cut by 0 bases and J by 5 bases, with 13 bases left in between. The sequencing sample was made of peripheral blood. The origin of this receptor is a young woman with acute or convalescent COVID-19. The chain carries TRBV19 and TRBJ1-2; D is ambiguous. CDR3 protein: CASSIDINEVYGYTF. DNA for the CDR3: TGTGCCAGTAGTATAGATATAAACGAGGTTTATGGCTACACCTTC.